This record covers a single T cell receptor (beta chain). This clonotype was seen only a few times. Its antigen is currently not known. No base-level quality is on record; no much larger clone is a single base apart. TCRdb lists the instrument as Illumina NovaSeq 6000. cDNA libraries for TCRalpha and TCRbeta were prepared by 5'RACE using constant-segment primers, with sample barcodes and unique molecular identifiers added. Trizol reagent was used to extract RNA from every sample. Amplification of the libraries took two PCR steps, and the second step added a second sample barcode plus Illumina TruSeq adapters. Sequencing of libraries was performed on an Illumina NovaSeq with 2 x 150 bp paired-end reads. On the study's bioinformatics: Demultiplexing of reads and collapsing into UMI-guided consensus sequences were performed with migec v1.2.7. With mixcr v2.1.11, UMI consensuses were aligned to TRA and TRB V and J templates and assembled into clonotypes. A clonotype was counted as expanded or contracted only when both edgeR and NoisET called the clonotype significant, with the noise models trained on biological replicates. For edgeR calls, the cutoffs were a false discovery rate-adjusted p below 0.01 and a log2 fold-change threshold of 1. PCA with hierarchical clustering of max-normalized trajectories of the 1000 most abundant clonotypes was used as exploratory dynamics analysis. The CD4 or CD8 phenotype of responding clones was assigned using the separately sequenced CD4+ and CD8+ repertoires. Using fastp at Q25 and MiXCR, TCRdb reprocessed the public reads and kept productive beta chains. Duplicate CDR3 protein sequences are folded into a single record with the most common DNA and genes. TCRdb's processing, not the authors', yielded these V and J calls. This sample lists fewer than 650,000 distinct CDR3 sequences; approximately 15% were detected once. The top ten hold around 8.1% of the sample.

Based on the germline V gene (reference sequence), the CDR1 and CDR2 sequences are DFQATT and SNEGSKA. Spanning cysteine to phenylalanine, the CDR3 consists of 13 amino acids. Just the 39-base CDR3 DNA is kept, in frame starting at base 1. Ends trimmed: V by 3 bases, J by 11 bases; bases unmatched to a gene: 12. The data belong to a study of T-cell memory formation after mild COVID-19 (dated by TCRdb to about 2021). In the study overall: Most TCR sequence clusters were specific to one of the two donors. The cohort comprised two young, previously healthy adult volunteers, one female and one male. T-cell clones expanding and contracting after mild COVID-19 in two donors were tracked by longitudinal TCRalpha and TCRbeta repertoire sequencing. General findings and caveats noted by the study authors: Only a couple of mild cases were covered by the study, and larger cohorts that include severe cases with pre-infection samples were considered necessary. Contracting CD4+ clones appeared mostly in the CM and EM memory subsets, whereas CD8+ clones were enriched in EMRA. Clones that contracted from day 15 to 85 showed balanced CD4/CD8 phenotypes, whereas a second wave of clones that expanded from day 15 to 37 leaned towards CD4+. SARS-CoV-2 specificity was not confirmed for the second-wave clones peaking on day 37. The detection of some responding clones in pre-infection memory suggests that pre-existing cross-reactive memory T cells joined the SARS-CoV-2 response.

Ficoll-Paque density gradient centrifugation was the method used to isolate PBMCs. This TCR was sampled from an adult woman who had mild COVID-19 (a few samples of this study predate the infection). The sample titles of this study are shuffled in the database, so cell type and time point are left out; the donor was told from shared clones. Sequences were obtained from PBMCs or a T cell subset sorted from them (not recorded which). The chain is made from TRBV20-1 and TRBJ2-7, and 8 bases in between align with TRBD1. The CDR3 in this case is CSARPGGDRREYF. The nucleotides read TGCAGTGCTAGGCCAGGGGGCGACCGGCGGGAGTACTTC.